This T cell receptor beta chain comes out of a study of OX40 agonist ivuxolimab in advanced cancers. Study background: Dose-escalation subjects each had hepatocellular carcinoma, melanoma, renal cell or head and neck cancer. Of the participants, about 40% had some prior anti-PD-1, anti-PD-L1 or anti-CTLA-4 therapy, which was allowed.

V dropped 6 bases and J dropped 3 bases, with 14 bases sitting between them. The length of the CDR3 is 14 residues. Germline values: CDR1 MNHEY, CDR2 SVGAGI. Measured with immunoSEQ multiplex PCR; TCRdb has only the in-frame clones, and not every one. Of tens of thousands of clones in the sample, approximately 86% were seen once. In its sample, this clone was seen once. This sequence was found in an adult with an advanced solid tumor such as melanoma, head and neck, liver or kidney cancer. The V and J genes are TRBV6-5 and TRBJ1-2; unclear D gene. The input for sequencing was CD4+ or CD8+ T cells sorted from blood, taken in a trial of the OX40 agonist ivuxolimab. Written as DNA, the CDR3 is TGTGCCAGCAGCGGGTTCCGGACGGACTATGGCTACACCTTC. Its protein is CASSGFRTDYGYTF.